This is a list of T cell receptor beta chains from one sample in a study of CD8+ T cells in alopecia areata. Only in-frame clones appear in the TCRdb table, and some are missing; sequencing was by immunoSEQ multiplex PCR. The sample contains roughly 140,000 clones, less than 65% of which appear only once. Material for sequencing was CD8+ T cells sorted from blood. These receptors all stem from a human donor in good health. Both conserved end residues are part of each CDR3. Fields, in order: D gene, clone size, V gene, J gene, CDR3 DNA, CDR3 protein. A D gene is named only where the DNA matches it firmly. Some rows mark clone size as missing; the rest say once, few, many or name a class of expanded clone.

d_call: NA
clone_size: few
v_call: TRBV2
j_call: TRBJ2-7
cdr3_nt: TGTGCCAGCAGTGAAATCGCAGGGCAAAACTACGAGCAGTACTTC
cdr3_aa: CASSEIAGQNYEQYF

d_call: NA
clone_size: many
v_call: TRBV7-9
j_call: TRBJ2-7
cdr3_nt: TGTGCCAGCAGCTTGCCGGGACCAACCTACGAGCAGTACTTC
cdr3_aa: CASSLPGPTYEQYF

d_call: NA
clone_size: few
v_call: TRBV9
j_call: TRBJ2-2
cdr3_nt: TGTGCCAGCAGCGTAGTAAACGGGGAGCTGTTTTTT
cdr3_aa: CASSVVNGELFF

d_call: NA
clone_size: NA
v_call: TRBV6-6
j_call: TRBJ2-3
cdr3_nt: TGTGCCAGCATCGGGTCAGGTGACACGCAGTATTTT
cdr3_aa: CASIGSGDTQYF

d_call: NA
clone_size: NA
v_call: TRBV2
j_call: TRBJ2-7
cdr3_nt: TGTGCCAGCAGTGGGGGCAGCTACGAGCAGTACTTC
cdr3_aa: CASSGGSYEQYF

d_call: NA
clone_size: NA
v_call: TRBV5-6
j_call: TRBJ2-1
cdr3_nt: TGTGCCAGCAGCTCGGGACACCCCTTCTACAATGAGCAGTTCTTC
cdr3_aa: CASSSGHPFYNEQFF

d_call: NA
clone_size: few
v_call: TRBV9
j_call: TRBJ1-5
cdr3_nt: TGTGCCAGCAGCGGTGGGAGTAATCAGCCCCAGCATTTT
cdr3_aa: CASSGGSNQPQHF

d_call: TRBD1
clone_size: few
v_call: TRBV28
j_call: TRBJ2-7
cdr3_nt: TGTGCCAGCAGACAGGACGACAGGGACCCTCCCTACGAGCAGTACTTC
cdr3_aa: CASRQDDRDPPYEQYF

d_call: NA
clone_size: NA
v_call: TRBV27
j_call: TRBJ1-1
cdr3_nt: TGTGCCAGCAGTCAGACGGGCTCTGAAGCTTTCTTT
cdr3_aa: CASSQTGSEAFF

d_call: TRBD2
clone_size: NA
v_call: TRBV28
j_call: TRBJ2-7
cdr3_nt: TGTGCCAGCACCAGATCCCCCCTTAGCGGGAGCCTTACCTACGAGCAGTACTTC
cdr3_aa: CASTRSPLSGSLTYEQYF

d_call: NA
clone_size: few
v_call: TRBV15
j_call: TRBJ2-1
cdr3_nt: TGTGCCACCAGCAGAGATTGGGCGAGCTCCTACAATGAGCAGTTCTTC
cdr3_aa: CATSRDWASSYNEQFF

d_call: NA
clone_size: few
v_call: TRBV5-6
j_call: TRBJ2-1
cdr3_nt: TGTGCCAGCAGCTTGGGTAACTCCTATGAGCAGTTCTTC
cdr3_aa: CASSLGNSYEQFF

d_call: NA
clone_size: NA
v_call: TRBV7-9
j_call: TRBJ2-1
cdr3_nt: TGTGCCAGCAGCTTAGAAAAGCACAATGAGCAGTTCTTC
cdr3_aa: CASSLEKHNEQFF

d_call: TRBD1
clone_size: NA
v_call: TRBV13
j_call: TRBJ1-1
cdr3_nt: TGTGCCAGCAGCACCGGGACAGGCCCTGAAGCTTTCTTT
cdr3_aa: CASSTGTGPEAFF

d_call: TRBD2
clone_size: NA
v_call: TRBV4-1
j_call: TRBJ2-5
cdr3_nt: TGCGCCAGCAGCCAAGACAGCCTAGCGGGAGTGGGAGAGACCCAGTACTTC
cdr3_aa: CASSQDSLAGVGETQYF

d_call: TRBD2
clone_size: once
v_call: TRBV19
j_call: TRBJ2-3
cdr3_nt: TGTGCCAGTCGAACGACTAGCGGTATCACAGATACGCAGTATTTT
cdr3_aa: CASRTTSGITDTQYF

d_call: TRBD2
clone_size: once
v_call: TRBV6-5
j_call: TRBJ2-2
cdr3_nt: TGTGCCAGCAGTTACAGGGCTAGCGGGAACACCGGGGAGCTGTTTTTT
cdr3_aa: CASSYRASGNTGELFF

d_call: NA
clone_size: NA
v_call: TRBV27
j_call: TRBJ2-1
cdr3_nt: TGTGCCAGCGGTTTTGGGACCCAATCCTACAATGAGCAGTTCTTC
cdr3_aa: CASGFGTQSYNEQFF

d_call: NA
clone_size: NA
v_call: TRBV29-1
j_call: TRBJ2-1
cdr3_nt: TGCAGCGTTGAAGCTAAGATCTATGAGCAGTTCTTC
cdr3_aa: CSVEAKIYEQFF

d_call: NA
clone_size: once
v_call: TRBV7-2
j_call: TRBJ1-2
cdr3_nt: TGTGCCAGCAGGTCCCGGGCCCTAGCTAACTATGGCTACACCTTC
cdr3_aa: CASRSRALANYGYTF

d_call: TRBD1
clone_size: NA
v_call: TRBV5-1
j_call: TRBJ2-5
cdr3_nt: TGCGCCAGCAGCTCGCCCGACAGGGTACAAGAGACCCAGTACTTC
cdr3_aa: CASSSPDRVQETQYF

d_call: TRBD1
clone_size: NA
v_call: TRBV29-1
j_call: TRBJ2-5
cdr3_nt: TGCAGCGTTCTGGACAGGATGGGGACCCAGTACTTC
cdr3_aa: CSVLDRMGTQYF

d_call: TRBD2
clone_size: NA
v_call: TRBV6-1
j_call: TRBJ2-7
cdr3_nt: TGTGCCAGCAGTGATAACGTTAGCGGGAGAGGGTACGAGCAGTACTTC
cdr3_aa: CASSDNVSGRGYEQYF

d_call: NA
clone_size: NA
v_call: TRBV29-1
j_call: TRBJ2-7
cdr3_nt: TGCAGCGTTGAGGATTTTGAGGCATCGTCCTACGAGCAGTACTTC
cdr3_aa: CSVEDFEASSYEQYF

d_call: NA
clone_size: few
v_call: TRBV6-5
j_call: TRBJ2-7
cdr3_nt: TGTGCCAGCAGTTCCAGGGGTAGCTCCTACGAGCAGTACTTC
cdr3_aa: CASSSRGSSYEQYF

d_call: NA
clone_size: NA
v_call: TRBV27
j_call: TRBJ2-1
cdr3_nt: TGTGCCAGCAGTTTACTGGGGGCTAAGGATGAGCAGTTCTTC
cdr3_aa: CASSLLGAKDEQFF

d_call: NA
clone_size: NA
v_call: TRBV7-9
j_call: TRBJ2-7
cdr3_nt: TGTGCCAGCACCCTACAGGGAAAAGACGAGCAGTACTTC
cdr3_aa: CASTLQGKDEQYF

d_call: NA
clone_size: NA
v_call: TRBV23-1
j_call: TRBJ2-1
cdr3_nt: TGCGCCAGCAGTCAGGTCACTAGAAGGGACAATGAGCAGTTCTTC
cdr3_aa: CASSQVTRRDNEQFF

d_call: TRBD2
clone_size: NA
v_call: TRBV27
j_call: TRBJ2-1
cdr3_nt: TGTGCCAGCAGTTTATTGGGCGGGAGGGCCCTAGGGGATGAGCAGTTCTTC
cdr3_aa: CASSLLGGRALGDEQFF

d_call: TRBD1
clone_size: few
v_call: TRBV29-1
j_call: TRBJ1-2
cdr3_nt: TGCAGCGTGACAACAGGGGGAAGGTATGGCTACACCTTC
cdr3_aa: CSVTTGGRYGYTF

d_call: NA
clone_size: NA
v_call: TRBV19
j_call: TRBJ1-2
cdr3_nt: TGTGCCAGTATGGGCGGCAGTAGCTACACCTTC
cdr3_aa: CASMGGSSYTF

d_call: NA
clone_size: NA
v_call: TRBV13
j_call: TRBJ2-1
cdr3_nt: TGTGCCAGCAGCTTAGGCTCCTACAATGAGCAGTTCTTC
cdr3_aa: CASSLGSYNEQFF

d_call: NA
clone_size: NA
v_call: TRBV15
j_call: TRBJ1-2
cdr3_nt: TGTGCCACCAGCAGAGCAGACCCTAGTCTGGGCTACACCTTC
cdr3_aa: CATSRADPSLGYTF

d_call: TRBD1
clone_size: few
v_call: TRBV5-1
j_call: TRBJ2-7
cdr3_nt: TGCGCCAGCCGATGGACAGGGGGGACTTCAGACGAGCAGTACTTC
cdr3_aa: CASRWTGGTSDEQYF

d_call: NA
clone_size: NA
v_call: TRBV4-1
j_call: TRBJ2-2
cdr3_nt: TGCGCCAGCAGCCAAGAGGCAGTCACCGGGGAGCTGTTTTTT
cdr3_aa: CASSQEAVTGELFF

d_call: NA
clone_size: NA
v_call: TRBV30
j_call: TRBJ2-1
cdr3_nt: TGTGCCTGGAGCGACGGCGGGACTCCCCGCGGCAATGAGCAGTTCTTC
cdr3_aa: CAWSDGGTPRGNEQFF

d_call: NA
clone_size: NA
v_call: TRBV2
j_call: TRBJ2-1
cdr3_nt: TGTGCCAGCAGTGGTGGCAGTCCGGTCTACAATGAGCAGTTCTTC
cdr3_aa: CASSGGSPVYNEQFF

d_call: TRBD1
clone_size: once
v_call: TRBV5-1
j_call: TRBJ2-7
cdr3_nt: TGCGCCAGCAGCTTGCCAGGGGGCATCTACGAGCAGTACTTC
cdr3_aa: CASSLPGGIYEQYF

d_call: TRBD1
clone_size: NA
v_call: TRBV7-9
j_call: TRBJ2-3
cdr3_nt: TGTGCCAGCAGGTGGACAGGGGGCACAGATACGCAGTATTTT
cdr3_aa: CASRWTGGTDTQYF

d_call: TRBD1
clone_size: NA
v_call: TRBV4-1
j_call: TRBJ1-1
cdr3_nt: TGCGCCAGCAGGAACAGGGGAGAAGCTTTCTTT
cdr3_aa: CASRNRGEAFF

d_call: NA
clone_size: once
v_call: TRBV9
j_call: TRBJ1-2
cdr3_nt: TGTGCCAGCAGCCCTCGTATGGGGCAGGGTCCCTATGGCTACACCTTC
cdr3_aa: CASSPRMGQGPYGYTF

d_call: NA
clone_size: NA
v_call: TRBV27
j_call: TRBJ2-5
cdr3_nt: TGTGCCAGCAGTTTTCTCCAGGGAGAGACCCAGTACTTC
cdr3_aa: CASSFLQGETQYF

d_call: TRBD1
clone_size: NA
v_call: TRBV29-1
j_call: TRBJ2-1
cdr3_nt: TGCAGCGTTCTAACCGGGACAGCCAATGAGCAGTTCTTC
cdr3_aa: CSVLTGTANEQFF

d_call: NA
clone_size: few
v_call: TRBV4-2
j_call: TRBJ2-5
cdr3_nt: TGTGCCAGCAGCCAGACTACAGACCGCCAAGAGACCCAGTACTTC
cdr3_aa: CASSQTTDRQETQYF

d_call: NA
clone_size: NA
v_call: TRBV4-1
j_call: TRBJ2-4
cdr3_nt: TGCGCCAGCAGCCCGGGAAGTGGGTCCAAAAACATTCAGTACTTC
cdr3_aa: CASSPGSGSKNIQYF

d_call: NA
clone_size: once
v_call: TRBV7-9
j_call: TRBJ2-5
cdr3_nt: TGTGCCAGCAGCTCCCGTAATTCGGGCTCAGAGACCCAGTACTTC
cdr3_aa: CASSSRNSGSETQYF

d_call: TRBD1
clone_size: once
v_call: TRBV6-5
j_call: TRBJ2-2
cdr3_nt: TGTGCCAGCAGGCCGGGACAGATCTCGACCGGGGAGCTGTTTTTT
cdr3_aa: CASRPGQISTGELFF

d_call: TRBD1
clone_size: NA
v_call: TRBV6-5
j_call: TRBJ2-3
cdr3_nt: TGTGCCAGCAGTTATGAGGACAGGGGGCCAGATACGCAGTATTTT
cdr3_aa: CASSYEDRGPDTQYF

d_call: NA
clone_size: NA
v_call: TRBV30
j_call: TRBJ1-5
cdr3_nt: TGTGCCTGGAGTGTACCAGGGTTCGGCCAGCCCCAGCATTTT
cdr3_aa: CAWSVPGFGQPQHF

d_call: NA
clone_size: NA
v_call: TRBV29-1
j_call: TRBJ2-3
cdr3_nt: TGCAGCGTTGAAGGGGACACCTGGGGGGCAGATACGCAGTATTTT
cdr3_aa: CSVEGDTWGADTQYF

d_call: TRBD1
clone_size: once
v_call: TRBV9
j_call: TRBJ2-7
cdr3_nt: TGTGCCAGCAGCGTAGGTCAGGGGGCAGCCTACGAGCAGTACTTC
cdr3_aa: CASSVGQGAAYEQYF

d_call: TRBD2
clone_size: NA
v_call: TRBV4-1
j_call: TRBJ2-7
cdr3_nt: TGCGCCAGCAGCCTATTAAGGACTAGCGGACACTACGAGCAGTACTTC
cdr3_aa: CASSLLRTSGHYEQYF

d_call: NA
clone_size: NA
v_call: TRBV27
j_call: TRBJ2-7
cdr3_nt: TGTGCCAGCAGTTTAAATCCCGCCGGAAACGAGCAGTACTTC
cdr3_aa: CASSLNPAGNEQYF

d_call: TRBD1
clone_size: NA
v_call: TRBV4-1
j_call: TRBJ1-5
cdr3_nt: TGCGCCAGCAGCCAAGGACAGGGTGGCAATCAGCCCCAGCATTTT
cdr3_aa: CASSQGQGGNQPQHF